This T cell receptor beta chain appears in the sequencing data of a study of response to subunit inactivated influenza vaccine. A note on this clonotype: The antigen is not known.

General study findings and limits: Authors suggested each seasonal influenza vaccination recruits few new T cells.

V was cut by 5 bases and J by 3 bases, with 10 bases left in between. The CDR3 covers 13 residues. Germline V gene data show CDR1 as SGHTA and CDR2 as FQGNSA. In TCRdb, the RT-PCR reads were re-called with MiXCR into one record per CDR3 protein. Of hundreds of thousands of distinct CDR3 sequences in the sample, 21% were seen once. This sample comprised PBMCs from blood, obtained roughly 20 months after vaccination. The sequence was collected from a man aged 50 to 75 who received an inactivated influenza vaccine. This chain joins TRBV7-2 and TRBJ2-5; tentative D call: TRBD2 (5 bases). CDR3 DNA sequence: TGTGCCAGCAGCACCACTAGGGAAGAGACCCAGTACTTC. Residues: CASSTTREETQYF.